This T cell receptor (beta chain) was documented in a study of blood T cell repertoires in COVID-19. V lost 5 bases and J 11 bases, leaving 15 bases between the germline ends. Germline lookup yields CDR1 LNHDA and CDR2 SQIVND (reference sequence). This CDR3 has 12 residues. The table came from immunoSEQ multiplex PCR; TCRdb's copy has only in-frame clones and leaves some out. The sample holds approximately 86,000 clones, 89% seen once. This clone was observed a single time. The sample was peripheral blood. This TCR was recovered from a man between 45 and 60 years old with acute or convalescent COVID-19. This chain links TRBV19 with TRBJ1-1; no firm D call. Here the CDR3 reads CASSVNRARAFF. CDR3 nucleotide sequence: TGTGCCAGTAGTGTTAACCGTGCTCGGGCTTTCTTT.